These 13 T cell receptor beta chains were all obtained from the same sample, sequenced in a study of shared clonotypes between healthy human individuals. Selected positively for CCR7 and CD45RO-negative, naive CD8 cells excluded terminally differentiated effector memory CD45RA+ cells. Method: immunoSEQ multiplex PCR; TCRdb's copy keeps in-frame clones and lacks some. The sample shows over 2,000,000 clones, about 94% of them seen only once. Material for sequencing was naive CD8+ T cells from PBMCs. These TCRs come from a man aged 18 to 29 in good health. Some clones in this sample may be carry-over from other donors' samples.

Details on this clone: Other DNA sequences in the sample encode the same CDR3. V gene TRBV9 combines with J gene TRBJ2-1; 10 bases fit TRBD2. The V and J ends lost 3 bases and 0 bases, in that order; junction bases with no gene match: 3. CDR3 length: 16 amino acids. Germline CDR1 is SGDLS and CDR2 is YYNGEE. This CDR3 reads CASSGASGSSYNEQFF. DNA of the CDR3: TGTGCCAGCAGCGGCGCTAGCGGGAGCTCCTACAATGAGCAGTTCTTC.

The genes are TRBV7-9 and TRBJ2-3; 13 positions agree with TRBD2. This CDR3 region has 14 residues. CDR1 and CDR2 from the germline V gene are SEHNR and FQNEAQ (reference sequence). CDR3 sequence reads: CVSQGLAGPDTQYF. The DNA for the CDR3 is TGTGTTTCTCAGGGACTAGCGGGACCAGATACGCAGTATTTT. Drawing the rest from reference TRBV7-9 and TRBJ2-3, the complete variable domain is DTGVSQNPRHKITKRGQNVTFRCDPISEHNRLYWYRQTLGQGPEFLTYFQNEAQLEKSRLLSDRFSAERPKGSFSTLEIQRTEQGDSAMYLCVSQGLAGPDTQYFGPGTRLTVL.

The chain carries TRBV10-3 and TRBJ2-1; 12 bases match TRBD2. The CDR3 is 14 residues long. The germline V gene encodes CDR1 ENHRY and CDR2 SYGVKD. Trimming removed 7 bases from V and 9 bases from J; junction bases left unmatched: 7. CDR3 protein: CAITVLAGGGEQFF. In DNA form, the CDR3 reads TGTGCCATCACCGTCCTAGCGGGAGGGGGTGAGCAGTTCTTC.

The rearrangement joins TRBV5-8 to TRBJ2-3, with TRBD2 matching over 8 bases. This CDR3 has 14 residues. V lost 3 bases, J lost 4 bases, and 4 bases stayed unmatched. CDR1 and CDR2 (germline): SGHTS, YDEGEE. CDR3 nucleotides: TGTGCCAGCAGCTCGGGGGGGACTTCAGATACGCAGTATTTT. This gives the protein CASSSGGTSDTQYF.

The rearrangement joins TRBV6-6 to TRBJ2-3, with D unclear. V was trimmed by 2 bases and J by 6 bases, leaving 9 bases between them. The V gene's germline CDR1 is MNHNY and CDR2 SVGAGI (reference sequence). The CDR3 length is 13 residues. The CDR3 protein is CASSYLAEDTQYF. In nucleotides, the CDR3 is TGTGCCAGCAGTTACCTCGCCGAGGATACGCAGTATTTT.

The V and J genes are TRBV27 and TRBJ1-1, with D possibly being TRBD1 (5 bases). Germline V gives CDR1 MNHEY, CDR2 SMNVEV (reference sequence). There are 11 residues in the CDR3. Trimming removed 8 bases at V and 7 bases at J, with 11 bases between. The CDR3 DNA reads TGTGCCAGCTTCGGGACGGGTGAAGCTTTCTTT. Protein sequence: CASFGTGEAFF.

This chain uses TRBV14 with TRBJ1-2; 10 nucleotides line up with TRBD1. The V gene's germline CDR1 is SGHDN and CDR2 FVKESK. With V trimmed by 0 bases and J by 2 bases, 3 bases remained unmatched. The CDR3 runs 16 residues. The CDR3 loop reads CASSQDWDRGNYGYTF. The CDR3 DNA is TGTGCCAGCAGCCAAGATTGGGACAGGGGCAACTATGGCTACACCTTC. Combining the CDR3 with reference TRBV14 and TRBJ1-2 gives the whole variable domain EAGVTQFPSHSVIEKGQTVTLRCDPISGHDNLYWYRRVMGKEIKFLLHFVKESKQDESGMPNNRFLAERTGGTYSTLKVQPAELEDSGVYFCASSQDWDRGNYGYTFGSGTRLTVV.

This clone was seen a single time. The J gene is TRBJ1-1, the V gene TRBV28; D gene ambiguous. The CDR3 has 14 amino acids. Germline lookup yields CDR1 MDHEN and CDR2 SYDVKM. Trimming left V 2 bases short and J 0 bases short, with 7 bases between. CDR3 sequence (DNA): TGTGCCAGCAGTTTAGACACCCTGAACACTGAAGCTTTCTTT. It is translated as CASSLDTLNTEAFF.

CDR3: CASSFHHTRGDRGGYTF. CDR3 coding DNA: TGTGCCAGCAGCTTTCACCACACACGGGGGGACAGGGGTGGCTACACCTTC. The genes are TRBV9 and TRBJ1-2; 10 bases align to TRBD1. The germline gives CDR1 SGDLS, CDR2 YYNGEE. V dropped 4 bases and J dropped 7; count of bases not matched to a gene: 16. The CDR3 runs to 17 residues. Drawing the rest from reference TRBV9 and TRBJ1-2, the complete variable domain is DSGVTQTPKHLITATGQRVTLRCSPRSGDLSVYWYQQSLDQGLQFLIQYYNGEERAKGNILERFSAQQFPDLHSELNLSSLELGDSALYFCASSFHHTRGDRGGYTFGSGTRLTVV.

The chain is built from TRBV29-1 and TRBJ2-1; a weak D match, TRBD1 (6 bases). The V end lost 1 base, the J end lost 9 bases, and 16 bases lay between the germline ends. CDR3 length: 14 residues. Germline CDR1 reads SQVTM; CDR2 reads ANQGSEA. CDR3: CSVEAKTGVLEQFF. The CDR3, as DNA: TGCAGCGTTGAAGCGAAGACAGGTGTCCTTGAGCAGTTCTTC.

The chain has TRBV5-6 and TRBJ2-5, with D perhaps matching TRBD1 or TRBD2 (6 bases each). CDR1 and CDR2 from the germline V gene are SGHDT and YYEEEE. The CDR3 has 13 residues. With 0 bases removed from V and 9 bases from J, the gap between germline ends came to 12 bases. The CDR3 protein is CASSLDPGEAQYF. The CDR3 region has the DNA TGTGCCAGCAGCTTGGATCCAGGGGAGGCCCAGTACTTC.

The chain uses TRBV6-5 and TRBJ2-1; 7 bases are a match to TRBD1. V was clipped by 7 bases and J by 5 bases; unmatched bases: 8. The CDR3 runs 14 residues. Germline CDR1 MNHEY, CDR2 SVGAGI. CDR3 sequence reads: CASKIYTGDNEQFF. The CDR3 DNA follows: TGTGCCAGCAAAATCTATACAGGGGACAATGAGCAGTTCTTC.

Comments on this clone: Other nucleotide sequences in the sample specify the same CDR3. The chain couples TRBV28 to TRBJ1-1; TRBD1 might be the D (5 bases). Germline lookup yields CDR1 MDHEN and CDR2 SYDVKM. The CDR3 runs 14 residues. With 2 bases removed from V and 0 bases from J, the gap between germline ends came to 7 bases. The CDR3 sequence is CASSLDRLNTEAFF. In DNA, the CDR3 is TGTGCCAGCAGTTTAGACAGATTGAACACTGAAGCTTTCTTT.